These 28 T cell receptor beta chains were sequenced from one sample in a study of radiation and T cells in renal cell carcinoma. Documented time point: baseline pretreatment blood. The treatment here: 15 Gy SBRT to primary tumor, nephrectomy 4 weeks later. Measured with immunoSEQ multiplex PCR; TCRdb has only the in-frame clones, and not every one. The sample holds roughly 120,000 clones, approximately 80% seen once. Sequencing used blood, obtained from a patient whose treatment included radiotherapy and nephrectomy. Receptors originate from a woman aged 55 to 70 with renal cell carcinoma.

This rearrangement joins TRBV5-4 to TRBJ2-1; D possibly corresponds to TRBD2 (6 bases). CDR3 length equals 13 residues. The germline CDR1 and CDR2 sequences are SGHNT and YYREEE (reference sequence). V was shortened by 4 bases and J by 8 bases, with 13 bases between the two germline ends. The CDR3 nucleotides read TGTGCCAGCAGCCCCCCCTGGGGGGATGAGCAGTTCTTC. It codes for CASSPPWGDEQFF.

The rearrangement uses TRBV29-1 and TRBJ1-2; D call uncertain. The germline V and J ends were trimmed by 3 bases and 6 bases, with 11 bases remaining between them. Germline V gene sequence: CDR1 SQVTM, CDR2 ANQGSEA. The CDR3 length is 12 residues. This CDR3 reads CSVDAARDGYTF. CDR3 bases: TGCAGCGTTGACGCCGCGAGGGATGGCTACACCTTC.

This chain uses TRBV6-5 with TRBJ1-6; no reliable D call. CDR1 is MNHEY, CDR2 SVGAGI, per germline. The germline V and J ends were trimmed by 0 bases and 7 bases, with 10 bases remaining between them. The CDR3 length is 15 residues. This CDR3 is CASSYSTPRNSPLHF. The CDR3 region has the DNA TGTGCCAGCAGTTACTCGACCCCGAGGAATTCACCCCTCCACTTT.

The chain is built from TRBV28 and TRBJ2-1, with D uncertain. CDR1 and CDR2 from the germline V gene are MDHEN and SYDVKM. V lost 2 bases to trimming and J lost 1 base, with 6 bases between them. This CDR3 has 14 amino acids. The CDR3 here is CASSLLGSYNEQFF. DNA of the CDR3: TGTGCCAGCAGTTTACTCGGGTCCTACAATGAGCAGTTCTTC.

The chain links TRBV6-5 to TRBJ1-4; D is ambiguous. The CDR3 is 13 residues long. V was clipped by 6 bases and J by 5 bases, with 10 bases between them. Germline CDR1 is MNHEY and CDR2 is SVGAGI. CDR3 sequence: CASSGRKNEKLFF. Written as DNA, the CDR3 is TGTGCCAGCAGCGGACGGAAGAATGAAAAACTGTTTTTT.

The V and J genes are TRBV28 and TRBJ1-5; 8 bases agree with TRBD1. J lost 1 base, V lost 5 bases, and 10 bases had no gene match. The CDR3 contains 17 residues. Per germline, CDR1 MDHEN and CDR2 SYDVKM. Here the CDR3 reads CASSKQGETISNQPQHF. As DNA, the CDR3 is TGTGCCAGCAGTAAACAGGGGGAGACGATCAGCAATCAGCCCCAGCATTTT.

This chain connects TRBV6-5 to TRBJ1-2; D uncertain. V lost 0 bases and J 4 bases, leaving 9 bases between the germline ends. Looked up from germline, CDR1 is MNHEY and CDR2 is SVGAGI. The CDR3 is 14 amino acids. The CDR3 bases are TGTGCCAGCAGTTACTCTACCGGGATCTATGGCTACACCTTC. The encoded protein is CASSYSTGIYGYTF.

This chain joins TRBV6-6 and TRBJ1-5; D unresolved. CDR1 and CDR2 (germline): MNHNY, SVGAGI (reference sequence). The CDR3 totals 14 residues. V lost 0 bases, J lost 10 bases, and 13 bases lay in between. CDR3: CASSYSRVEDPQHF. The CDR3 DNA reads as TGTGCCAGCAGTTACTCGAGGGTGGAGGATCCCCAGCATTTT.

This chain links TRBV11-2 with TRBJ2-7; D might be TRBD2 (6 bases). CDR1 SGHAT and CDR2 FQNNGV come from the germline V gene. This CDR3 comprises 15 residues. Deletions cut 5 bases from V and 4 bases from J, with 18 bases between. As DNA, the CDR3 is TGTGCCAGCAGCCAACGAGGGACTGGAGAATACGAGCAGTACTTC. Protein product: CASSQRGTGEYEQYF. The whole variable domain, filled in from reference TRBV11-2 and TRBJ2-7, reads EAGVAQSPRYKIIEKRQSVAFWCNPISGHATLYWYQQILGQGPKLLIQFQNNGVVDDSQLPKDRFSAERLKGVDSTLKIQPAKLEDSAVYLCASSQRGTGEYEQYFGPGTRLTVT.

The rearrangement links TRBV4-2 to TRBJ2-3, with D perhaps TRBD2 (6 bases). Germline values: CDR1 LGHNA, CDR2 YNFKEQ. CDR3 size: 18 residues. Trimming took off 2 bases at V and 0 bases at J, with 18 bases between the two ends. The CDR3 DNA is TGTGCCAGCAGCCAACGAATACTTAGCGGAGGGAGCACAGATACGCAGTATTTT. This codes for CASSQRILSGGSTDTQYF.

The chain couples TRBV6-5 to TRBJ2-1; the D call may be TRBD1 or TRBD2 (5 bases each). Germline-derived CDR1 and CDR2 are MNHEY and SVGAGI. Trimming pared 3 bases from V and 7 bases from J, leaving 13 bases between. This CDR3 has 14 residues. Here the CDR3 DNA reads TGTGCCAGCAGTTATGGGGCAGGCGGGAATGAGCAGTTCTTC. This sequence encodes CASSYGAGGNEQFF.

The V call is TRBV27, the J call TRBJ2-1, with 12 bases aligning to TRBD2. In germline, CDR1 is MNHEY, CDR2 SMNVEV (reference sequence). Trimming at V came to 11 bases and at J to 8 bases, leaving 10 bases not matched to a gene. The CDR3 is 14 residues long. The chain's CDR3 is CASRLAGVSDEQFF. In DNA, the CDR3 is TGTGCCTCCCGACTAGCGGGAGTATCTGATGAGCAGTTCTTC.

The rearrangement uses TRBV7-9 and TRBJ2-7, with 13 nucleotides matching TRBD2. Germline CDR1 is SEHNR and CDR2 is FQNEAQ (reference sequence). This CDR3 is built from 16 residues. After removal of 4 bases from V and 6 bases from J, the junction contained 9 bases not matched to a gene. The CDR3 sequence: CASSSHAGLAGIEQYF. Here the CDR3 DNA reads TGTGCCAGCAGCTCCCACGCGGGACTAGCGGGAATCGAGCAGTACTTC.

The J gene is TRBJ2-5, the V gene TRBV10-3; TRBD2 matches 9 bases. Germline CDR1 reads ENHRY; CDR2 reads SYGVKD. There are 13 residues in the CDR3. CDR3 DNA sequence: TGTGCTAGTAATAGCGGGGGCCAAGAGACCCAGTACTTC. The encoded protein is CASNSGGQETQYF.

The J gene is TRBJ1-1, the V gene TRBV12-5, with 10 bases fitting TRBD1. V was pared by 3 bases and J by 6 bases, with 4 bases of the junction left unmatched. Per the germline V gene, CDR1 is LGHNT and CDR2 is FRNRAP. The CDR3 is made up of 14 amino acids. CDR3 residues: CASGFYGTGAEAFF. For the CDR3, the DNA is TGTGCTAGTGGTTTTTATGGGACAGGGGCTGAAGCTTTCTTT.

The chain couples TRBV6-5 to TRBJ2-2; TRBD2 matches 11 bases. The CDR3 totals 15 residues. V was clipped by 6 bases and J by 5 bases; unmatched bases: 5. CDR1 and CDR2 from the germline V gene are MNHEY and SVGAGI. CDR3: CASRRSSGRTGELFF. DNA for the CDR3: TGTGCCAGCAGACGATCTAGCGGGAGGACCGGGGAGCTGTTTTTT.

This clone was found once. V is TRBV9 and J is TRBJ2-3; 9 bases map to TRBD2. This CDR3 contains 21 residues. Germline V gives CDR1 SGDLS, CDR2 YYNGEE. The V segment lost 4 bases and the J segment 4 bases; nucleotides outside the gene matches: 25. CDR3 in amino acids: CASSSRPPSSGEPLLADTQYF. The CDR3 nucleotides are TGTGCCAGCAGCTCGAGGCCCCCTTCTAGCGGGGAGCCTCTGCTTGCAGATACGCAGTATTTT.

The gene calls are TRBV19 and TRBJ1-3; 9 nucleotides agree with TRBD1. Germline trimming cut 9 bases from V and 2 bases from J; bases unmatched to any gene: 5. Germline V lookup: CDR1 LNHDA, CDR2 SQIVND (reference sequence). The CDR3 runs 14 residues. CDR3 protein: CASKGTGTGNTIYF. The CDR3 coding sequence is TGTGCCAGCAAGGGGACAGGGACTGGAAACACCATATATTTT.

The gene calls are TRBV19 and TRBJ1-3, with D possibly TRBD1 on 6 matching bases. This CDR3 region has 15 residues. The germline V and J ends were trimmed by 8 bases and 2 bases, with 16 bases remaining between them. Germline CDR1 and CDR2: LNHDA and SQIVND (reference sequence). In DNA form, the CDR3 reads TGTGCCAGTGAAACAGGGTGGTCTGCTGGAAACACCATATATTTT. It specifies CASETGWSAGNTIYF.

The chain carries TRBV6-6 and TRBJ1-2; unclear D gene. This CDR3 contains 14 residues. Germline CDR1 and CDR2: MNHNY and SVGAGI (reference sequence). V was pared by 2 bases and J by 3 bases, with 10 bases between. The CDR3 is CASSYEGGHYGYTF. In DNA form, the CDR3 reads TGTGCCAGCAGTTACGAGGGAGGGCACTATGGCTACACCTTC.

V gene TRBV2 combines with J gene TRBJ2-3; TRBD1 might be the D (7 bases). The V and J ends lost 7 bases and 0 bases respectively, with 14 bases between them. Germline lookup yields CDR1 SNHLY and CDR2 FYNNEI. This CDR3 comprises 15 residues. In DNA, the CDR3 is TGTGCCAGCACCCTCAGGGGGACTAGCACAGATACGCAGTATTTT. Its translation: CASTLRGTSTDTQYF.

DNA for the CDR3: TGTGCCAGCAAAGTCAGGCTGGGACTTTGGGCCCAGTACTTC. Its translation: CASKVRLGLWAQYF. The chain carries TRBV6-5 and TRBJ2-5; D may be TRBD2 (6 bases). Germline lookup yields CDR1 MNHEY and CDR2 SVGAGI. The V end was cut by 7 bases, the J end by 9 bases, with 21 bases between. The CDR3 is 14 amino acids.

V usage is TRBV19 and J usage is TRBJ2-3; 8 positions agree with TRBD1. The germline V gene has CDR1 LNHDA and CDR2 SQIVND (reference sequence). With 7 bases clipped from V and 4 bases from J, the junction kept 4 bases outside the gene matches. The CDR3 sequence is 13 residues long. The CDR3 spells CASNRGSADTQYF. CDR3 DNA sequence: TGTGCCAGTAACAGGGGGAGTGCAGATACGCAGTATTTT.

This chain joins TRBV4-1 and TRBJ1-3, with TRBD1 as a possible D gene (6 bases). V was trimmed by 1 base and J by 2 bases, leaving 9 bases between them. Looked up from germline, CDR1 is MGHRA and CDR2 is YSYEKL. This CDR3 is built from 15 residues. The CDR3 spells CASSQVQGTGNTIYF. DNA of the CDR3: TGCGCCAGCAGCCAAGTTCAGGGGACTGGAAACACCATATATTTT.

The rearrangement uses TRBV30 and TRBJ2-3; a possible D gene is TRBD2 (6 bases). The CDR3 loop spans 14 amino acids. V gave up 3 bases and J gave up 0 bases, with 10 bases separating them. CDR1 GTSNPN and CDR2 SVGIG come from the germline V gene (reference sequence). CDR3 in DNA: TGTGCCTGGAGGGGGGGAGTTAGCACAGATACGCAGTATTTT. Its translation: CAWRGGVSTDTQYF.

The chain links TRBV5-1 to TRBJ1-2, with a weak D call TRBD1 (6 bases). V was pared by 3 bases and J by 2 bases, with 11 bases between. Germline V CDR1 and CDR2: SGHRS, YFSETQ. The CDR3 consists of 14 residues. The CDR3 sequence is CASSWDISNYGYTF. The CDR3 region has the DNA TGCGCCAGCAGCTGGGACATATCGAACTATGGCTACACCTTC.

The V gene is TRBV4-1, the J gene TRBJ2-2; possibly TRBD2 for D (5 bases). The CDR3 runs 20 residues. In germline, CDR1 is MGHRA, CDR2 YSYEKL. V was shortened by 0 bases and J by 0 bases, with 20 bases between the two germline ends. In DNA, the CDR3 is TGCGCCAGCAGCCAAGATCCCGTCGGGGATACGGGGACGAACACCGGGGAGCTGTTTTTT. This gives the protein CASSQDPVGDTGTNTGELFF.

This sequence joins TRBV9 and TRBJ1-5; 7 nucleotides match TRBD1. The germline V gene has CDR1 SGDLS and CDR2 YYNGEE. This CDR3 is 14 amino acids long. Trimming cost V 4 bases and J 4 bases; bases outside gene matches: 5. This CDR3 reads CASSPGTDNQPQHF. The CDR3 bases are TGTGCCAGCAGCCCTGGGACAGATAATCAGCCCCAGCATTTT.